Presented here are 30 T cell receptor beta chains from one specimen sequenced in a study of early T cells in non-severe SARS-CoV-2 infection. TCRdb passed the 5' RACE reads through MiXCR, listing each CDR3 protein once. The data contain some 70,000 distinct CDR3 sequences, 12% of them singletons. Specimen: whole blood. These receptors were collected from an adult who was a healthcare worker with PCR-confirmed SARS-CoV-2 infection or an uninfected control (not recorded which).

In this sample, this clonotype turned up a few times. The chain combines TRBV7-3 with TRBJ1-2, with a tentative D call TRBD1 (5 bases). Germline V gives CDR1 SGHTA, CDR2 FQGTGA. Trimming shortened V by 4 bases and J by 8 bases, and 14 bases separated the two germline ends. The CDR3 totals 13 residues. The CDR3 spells CASSSSQGGGYTF. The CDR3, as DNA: TGTGCCAGCAGCTCCTCTCAGGGAGGGGGCTACACCTTC.

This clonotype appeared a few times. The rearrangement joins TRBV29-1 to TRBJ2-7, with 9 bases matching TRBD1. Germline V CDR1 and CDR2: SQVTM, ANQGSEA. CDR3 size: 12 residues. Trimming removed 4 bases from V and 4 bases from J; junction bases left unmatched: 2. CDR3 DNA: TGCAGCGTTGCAGGACAGGGGTACGAGCAGTACTTC. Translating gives CSVAGQGYEQYF.

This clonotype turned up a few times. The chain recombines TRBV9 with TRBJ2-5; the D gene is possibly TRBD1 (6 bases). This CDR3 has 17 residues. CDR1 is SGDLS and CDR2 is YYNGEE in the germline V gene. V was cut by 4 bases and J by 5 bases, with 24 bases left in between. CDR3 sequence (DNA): TGTGCCAGCAGCCCACTTACTGCAGGGGAGAACCGGGAGACCCAGTACTTC. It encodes CASSPLTAGENRETQYF.

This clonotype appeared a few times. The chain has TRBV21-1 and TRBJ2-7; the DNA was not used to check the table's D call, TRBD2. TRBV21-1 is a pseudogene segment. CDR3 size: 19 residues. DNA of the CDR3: TGTGCCAGCAGCAAAGGCGGGACTAGCGGGAGGGGAGCACACTACGAGCAGTACTTC. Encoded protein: CASSKGGTSGRGAHYEQYF.

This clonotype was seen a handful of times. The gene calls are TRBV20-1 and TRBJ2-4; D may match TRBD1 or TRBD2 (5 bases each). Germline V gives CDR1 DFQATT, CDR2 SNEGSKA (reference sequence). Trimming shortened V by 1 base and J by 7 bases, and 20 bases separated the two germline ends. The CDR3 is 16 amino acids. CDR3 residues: CSARGRVAAEGNIQYF. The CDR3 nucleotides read TGCAGTGCTAGAGGGAGAGTAGCCGCCGAGGGGAACATTCAGTACTTC.

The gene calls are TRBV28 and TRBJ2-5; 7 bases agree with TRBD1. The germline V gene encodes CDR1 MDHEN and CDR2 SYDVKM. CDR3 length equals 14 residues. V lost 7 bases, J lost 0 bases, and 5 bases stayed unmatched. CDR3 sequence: CASTTGTDQETQYF. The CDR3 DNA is TGTGCCAGCACCACGGGGACAGACCAAGAGACCCAGTACTTC.

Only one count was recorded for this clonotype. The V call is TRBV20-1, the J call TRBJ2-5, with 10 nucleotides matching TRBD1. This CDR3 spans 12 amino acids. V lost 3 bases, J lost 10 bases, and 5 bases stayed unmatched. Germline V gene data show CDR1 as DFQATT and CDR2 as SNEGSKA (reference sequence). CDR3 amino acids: CSASPGTGDQYF. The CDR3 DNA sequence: TGCAGTGCTAGTCCCGGGACAGGGGACCAGTACTTC.

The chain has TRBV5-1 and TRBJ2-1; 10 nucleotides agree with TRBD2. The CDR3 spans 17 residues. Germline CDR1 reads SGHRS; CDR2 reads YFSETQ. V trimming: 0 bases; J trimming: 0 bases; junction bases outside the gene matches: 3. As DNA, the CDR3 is TGCGCCAGCAGCTTGGTACTAGCGGGAAGCTCCTACAATGAGCAGTTCTTC. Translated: CASSLVLAGSSYNEQFF.

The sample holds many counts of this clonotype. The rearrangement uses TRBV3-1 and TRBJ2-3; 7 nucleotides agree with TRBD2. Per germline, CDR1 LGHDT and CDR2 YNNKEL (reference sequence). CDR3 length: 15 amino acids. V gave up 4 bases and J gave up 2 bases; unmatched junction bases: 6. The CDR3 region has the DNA TGTGCCAGCAGCCCATTAGCGGGTGCCACAGATACGCAGTATTTT. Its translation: CASSPLAGATDTQYF.

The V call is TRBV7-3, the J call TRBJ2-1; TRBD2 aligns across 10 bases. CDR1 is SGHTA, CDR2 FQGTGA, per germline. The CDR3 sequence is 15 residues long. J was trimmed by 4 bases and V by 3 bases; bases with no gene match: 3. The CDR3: CASSFRLAGYNEQFF. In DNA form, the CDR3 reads TGTGCCAGCAGCTTCCGACTAGCGGGTTACAATGAGCAGTTCTTC.

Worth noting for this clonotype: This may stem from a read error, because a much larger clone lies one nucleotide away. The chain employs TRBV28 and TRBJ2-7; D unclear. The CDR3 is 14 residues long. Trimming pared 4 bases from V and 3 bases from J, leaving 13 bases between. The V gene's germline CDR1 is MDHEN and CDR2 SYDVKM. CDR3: CASSYARHNYEQYF. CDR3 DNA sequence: TGTGCCAGCAGTTACGCGAGACACAACTACGAGCAGTACTTC.

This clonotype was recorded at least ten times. The CDR3 bases are TGTGCCAGCGGAAGCACAGATACGCAGTATTTT. Protein product: CASGSTDTQYF. The chain links TRBV28 to TRBJ2-3; D ambiguous. CDR1 MDHEN and CDR2 SYDVKM come from the germline V gene. The CDR3 has 11 amino acids. Between the trimmed V and J ends, which lost 8 bases and 0 bases, there was a span of 3 bases.

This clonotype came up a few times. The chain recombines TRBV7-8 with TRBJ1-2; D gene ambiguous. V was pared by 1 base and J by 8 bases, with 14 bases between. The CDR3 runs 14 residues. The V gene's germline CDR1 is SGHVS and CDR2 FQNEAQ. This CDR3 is CASSLGSVSPGYTF. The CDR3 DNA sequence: TGTGCCAGCAGCTTAGGGTCCGTCTCGCCGGGCTACACCTTC.

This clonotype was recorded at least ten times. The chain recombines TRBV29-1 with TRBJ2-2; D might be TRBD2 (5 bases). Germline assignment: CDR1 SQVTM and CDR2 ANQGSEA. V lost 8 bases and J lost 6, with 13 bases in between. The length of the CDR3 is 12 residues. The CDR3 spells CSSYGVSGELFF. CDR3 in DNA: TGCAGCTCCTACGGGGTCTCCGGGGAGCTGTTTTTT.

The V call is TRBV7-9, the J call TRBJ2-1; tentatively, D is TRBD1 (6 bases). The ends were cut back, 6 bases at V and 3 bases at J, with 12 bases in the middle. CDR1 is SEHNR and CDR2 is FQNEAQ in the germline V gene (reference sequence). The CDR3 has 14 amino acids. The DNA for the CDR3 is TGTGCCAGCAGTTCAGGACAGAACTACAATGAGCAGTTCTTC. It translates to CASSSGQNYNEQFF.

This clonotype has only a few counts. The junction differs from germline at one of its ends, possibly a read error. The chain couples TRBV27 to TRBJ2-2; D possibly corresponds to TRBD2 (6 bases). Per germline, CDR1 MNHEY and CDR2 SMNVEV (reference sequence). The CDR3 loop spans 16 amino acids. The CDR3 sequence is CASSLFGGANTGELFF. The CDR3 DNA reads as TGTGCCAGCAGTCTCTTTGGAGGGGCGAACACCGGGGAGCTATTTTTT.

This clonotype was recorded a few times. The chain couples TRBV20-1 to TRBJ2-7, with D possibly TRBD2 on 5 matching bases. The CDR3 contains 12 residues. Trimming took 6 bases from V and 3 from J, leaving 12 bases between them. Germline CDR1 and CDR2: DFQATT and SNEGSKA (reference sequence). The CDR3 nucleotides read TGCAGTGCCAAAGAGGGCAACTACGAGCAGTACTTC. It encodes CSAKEGNYEQYF.

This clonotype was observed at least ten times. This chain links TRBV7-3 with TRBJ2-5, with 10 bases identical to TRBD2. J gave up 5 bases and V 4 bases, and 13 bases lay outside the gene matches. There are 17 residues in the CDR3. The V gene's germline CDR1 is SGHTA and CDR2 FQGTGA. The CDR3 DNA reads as TGTGCCAGCAGCTCCGGGGTAGCGGGAGGAGGTTGGGAGACCCAGTACTTC. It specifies CASSSGVAGGGWETQYF.

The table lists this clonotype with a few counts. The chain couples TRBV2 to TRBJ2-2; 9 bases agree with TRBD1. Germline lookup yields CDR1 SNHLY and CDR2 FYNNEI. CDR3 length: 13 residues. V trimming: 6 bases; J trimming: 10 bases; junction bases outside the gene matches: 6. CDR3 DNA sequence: TGTGCCAGCAGACGGACAGGGGCCTCGGAGCTGTTTTTT. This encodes CASRRTGASELFF. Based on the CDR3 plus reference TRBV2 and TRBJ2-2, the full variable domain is EPEVTQTPSHQVTQMGQEVILRCVPISNHLYFYWYRQILGQKVEFLVSFYNNEISEKSEIFDDQFSVERPDGSNFTLKIRSTKLEDSAMYFCASRRTGASELFFGEGSRLTVL.

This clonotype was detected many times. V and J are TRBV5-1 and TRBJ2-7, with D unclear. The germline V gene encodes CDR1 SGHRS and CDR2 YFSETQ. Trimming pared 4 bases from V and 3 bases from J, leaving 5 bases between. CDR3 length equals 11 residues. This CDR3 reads CASSGDYEQYF. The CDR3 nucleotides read TGCGCCAGCAGCGGGGACTACGAGCAGTACTTC. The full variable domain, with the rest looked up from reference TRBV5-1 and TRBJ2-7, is KAGVTQTPRYLIKTRGQQVTLSCSPISGHRSVSWYQQTPGQGLQFLFEYFSETQRNKGNFPGRFSGRQFSNSRSEMNVSTLELGDSALYLCASSGDYEQYFGPGTRLTVT.

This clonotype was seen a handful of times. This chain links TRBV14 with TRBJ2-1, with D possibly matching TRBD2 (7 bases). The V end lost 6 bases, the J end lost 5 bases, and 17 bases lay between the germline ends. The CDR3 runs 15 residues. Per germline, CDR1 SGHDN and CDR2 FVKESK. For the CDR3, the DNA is TGTGCCAGCAGACAGTCTCTGGGGGGGCACAATGAGCAGTTCTTC. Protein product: CASRQSLGGHNEQFF. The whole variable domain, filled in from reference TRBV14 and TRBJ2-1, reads EAGVTQFPSHSVIEKGQTVTLRCDPISGHDNLYWYRRVMGKEIKFLLHFVKESKQDESGMPNNRFLAERTGGTYSTLKVQPAELEDSGVYFCASRQSLGGHNEQFFGPGTRLTVL.

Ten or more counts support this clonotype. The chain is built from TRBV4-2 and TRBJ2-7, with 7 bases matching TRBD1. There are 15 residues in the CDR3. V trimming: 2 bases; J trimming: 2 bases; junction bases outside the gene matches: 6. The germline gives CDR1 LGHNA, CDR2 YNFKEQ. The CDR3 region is CASSQRAGTAYEQYF. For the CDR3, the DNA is TGTGCCAGCAGCCAACGGGCCGGGACAGCCTACGAGCAGTACTTC.

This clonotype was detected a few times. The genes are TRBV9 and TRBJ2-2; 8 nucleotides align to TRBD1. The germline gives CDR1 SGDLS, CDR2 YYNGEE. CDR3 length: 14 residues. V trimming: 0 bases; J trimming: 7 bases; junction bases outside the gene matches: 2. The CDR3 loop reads CASSVAGGNGELFF. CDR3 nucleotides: TGTGCCAGCAGCGTAGCAGGGGGCAACGGGGAGCTGTTTTTT. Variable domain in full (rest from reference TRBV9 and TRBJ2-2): DSGVTQTPKHLITATGQRVTLRCSPRSGDLSVYWYQQSLDQGLQFLIQYYNGEERAKGNILERFSAQQFPDLHSELNLSSLELGDSALYFCASSVAGGNGELFFGEGSRLTVL.

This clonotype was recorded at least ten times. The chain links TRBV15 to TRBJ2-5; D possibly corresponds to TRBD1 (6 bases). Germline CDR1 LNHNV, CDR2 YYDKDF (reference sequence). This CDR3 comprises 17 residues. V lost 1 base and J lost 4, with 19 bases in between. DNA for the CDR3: TGTGCCACCAGCAGAGGGGACACATCCGTGGGACCAGAGACCCAGTACTTC. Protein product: CATSRGDTSVGPETQYF.

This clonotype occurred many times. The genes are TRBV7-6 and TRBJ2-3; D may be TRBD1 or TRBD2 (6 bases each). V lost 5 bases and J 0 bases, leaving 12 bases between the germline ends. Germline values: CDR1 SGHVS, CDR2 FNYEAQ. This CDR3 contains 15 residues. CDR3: CASSLGGTSTDTQYF. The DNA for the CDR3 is TGTGCCAGCAGCCTAGGGGGGACTAGCACAGATACGCAGTATTTT. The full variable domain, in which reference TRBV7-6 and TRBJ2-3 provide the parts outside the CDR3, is GAGVSQSPRYKVTKRGQDVALRCDPISGHVSLYWYRQALGQGPEFLTYFNYEAQQDKSGLPNDRFSAERPEGSISTLTIQRTEQRDSAMYRCASSLGGTSTDTQYFGPGTRLTVL.

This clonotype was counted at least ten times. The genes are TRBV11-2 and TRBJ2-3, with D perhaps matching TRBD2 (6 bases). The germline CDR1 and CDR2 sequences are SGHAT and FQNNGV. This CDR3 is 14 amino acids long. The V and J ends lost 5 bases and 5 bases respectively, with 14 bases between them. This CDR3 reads CASSHPGERDTQYF. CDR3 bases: TGTGCCAGCAGCCATCCGGGAGAGCGAGATACGCAGTATTTT.

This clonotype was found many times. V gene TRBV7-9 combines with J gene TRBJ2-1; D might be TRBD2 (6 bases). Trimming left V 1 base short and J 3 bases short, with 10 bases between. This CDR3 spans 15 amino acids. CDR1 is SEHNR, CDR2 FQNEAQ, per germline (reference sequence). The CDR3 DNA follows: TGTGCCAGCAGCTTAGGCAATAGCGGCTACAATGAGCAGTTCTTC. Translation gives CASSLGNSGYNEQFF.

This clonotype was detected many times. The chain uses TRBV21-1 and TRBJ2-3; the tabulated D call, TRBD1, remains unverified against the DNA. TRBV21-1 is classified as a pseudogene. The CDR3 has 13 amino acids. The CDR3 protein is CASSGHTTDTQYF. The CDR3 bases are TGTGCCAGCAGTGGACATACCACAGATACGCAGTATTTT.

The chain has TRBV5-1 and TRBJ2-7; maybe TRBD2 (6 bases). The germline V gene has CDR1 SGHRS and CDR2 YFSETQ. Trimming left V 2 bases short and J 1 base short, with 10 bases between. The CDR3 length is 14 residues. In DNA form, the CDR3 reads TGCGCCAGCAGCTTCGGAAGCGGGTCCTACGAGCAGTACTTC. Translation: CASSFGSGSYEQYF.

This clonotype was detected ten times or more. For the CDR3, the DNA is TGTGCCAGCAGCCCGGGGCTGCGGGCAGATACGCAGTATTTT. Protein product: CASSPGLRADTQYF. V is TRBV7-9 and J is TRBJ2-3; D could derive from TRBD1 or TRBD2 (5 bases each). The CDR3 has 14 amino acids. The V gene's germline CDR1 is SEHNR and CDR2 FQNEAQ (reference sequence). With 5 bases removed from V and 4 bases from J, the gap between germline ends came to 13 bases. Filled out from reference TRBV7-9 and TRBJ2-3, the complete variable domain reads DTGVSQNPRHKITKRGQNVTFRCDPISEHNRLYWYRQTLGQGPEFLTYFQNEAQLEKSRLLSDRFSAERPKGSFSTLEIQRTEQGDSAMYLCASSPGLRADTQYFGPGTRLTVL.